Here is one T cell receptor (beta chain) with its context. The antigen is undetermined. The record originates from a study of vaccination effects on CD4 cells after COVID-19. Repertoires were generated with immunoSEQ multiplex PCR, while TCRdb's copy carries only in-frame clones and drops some. The sample consists of 70,000 or so clones, approximately 72% of them appearing once. Sequencing in the ViraFEST assay came after antigen-specific CD4+ T cells had been expanded with viral peptide pools, which were used to stimulate PBMC. Between days 9 and 11 of culture, CD4+ T cells were separated out. Nucleocapsid antibodies stayed negative before and after vaccination, showing no earlier SARS-CoV-2 infection. Half of the medium was exchanged for IL-2 medium on both days 3 and 7. The sequenced sample was CD4+ T cells from PBMCs cultured with HCoV-NL63 spike peptides, obtained before COVID-19 vaccination. The clonotype comes from a human donor who received a COVID-19 vaccine.

For the CDR3, the DNA is TGTGCCAGCAGCTTGTATGCATTCGGCGCGGGGGGGCCTGGGGATGAGCAGTTCTTC. Translated, it gives CASSLYAFGAGGPGDEQFF. This sequence joins TRBV7-3 and TRBJ2-1; 9 bases are shared with TRBD2. CDR1 and CDR2 from the germline V gene are SGHTA and FQGTGA. The junction had 20 bases not matched to a gene; V was cut back by 3 bases and J by 8 bases. The CDR3 contains 19 residues.